This T cell receptor beta chain derives from a study of control samples from healthy donors and cancer patients. The ends lost 6 bases at V and 1 base at J; junction bases unmatched: 8. Germline V gene lookup returns CDR1 MNHEY and CDR2 SVGAGI. This CDR3 comprises 15 residues. Assay used: immunoSEQ multiplex PCR; TCRdb lists only in-frame clones, some missing. The profile shows around 110,000 clones, 88% of them singletons. Source material: blood. The chain links TRBV6-5 to TRBJ1-1, with 7 bases matching TRBD1. This clonotype was obtained from a woman in her seventies in good health. The CDR3 DNA follows: TGTGCCAGCAGCGTACCAGGACAGGCGAACACTGAAGCTTTCTTT. Translated, it gives CASSVPGQANTEAFF.